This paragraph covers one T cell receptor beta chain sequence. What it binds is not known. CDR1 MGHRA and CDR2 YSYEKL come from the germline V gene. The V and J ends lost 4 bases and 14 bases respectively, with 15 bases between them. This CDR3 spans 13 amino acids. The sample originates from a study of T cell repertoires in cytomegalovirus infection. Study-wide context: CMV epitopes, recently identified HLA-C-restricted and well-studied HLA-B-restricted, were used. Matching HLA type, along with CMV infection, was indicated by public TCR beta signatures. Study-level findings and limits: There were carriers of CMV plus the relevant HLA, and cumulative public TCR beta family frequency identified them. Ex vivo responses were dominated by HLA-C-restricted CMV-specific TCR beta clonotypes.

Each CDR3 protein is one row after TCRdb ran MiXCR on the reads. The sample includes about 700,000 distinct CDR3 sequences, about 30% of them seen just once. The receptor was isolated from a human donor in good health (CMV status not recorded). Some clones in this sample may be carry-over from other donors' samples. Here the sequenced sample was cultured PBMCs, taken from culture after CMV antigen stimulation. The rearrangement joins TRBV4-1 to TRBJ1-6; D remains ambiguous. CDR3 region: CASSLGVAGTLHF. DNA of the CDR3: TGCGCCAGCAGCCTCGGGGTGGCCGGCACCCTCCACTTT.